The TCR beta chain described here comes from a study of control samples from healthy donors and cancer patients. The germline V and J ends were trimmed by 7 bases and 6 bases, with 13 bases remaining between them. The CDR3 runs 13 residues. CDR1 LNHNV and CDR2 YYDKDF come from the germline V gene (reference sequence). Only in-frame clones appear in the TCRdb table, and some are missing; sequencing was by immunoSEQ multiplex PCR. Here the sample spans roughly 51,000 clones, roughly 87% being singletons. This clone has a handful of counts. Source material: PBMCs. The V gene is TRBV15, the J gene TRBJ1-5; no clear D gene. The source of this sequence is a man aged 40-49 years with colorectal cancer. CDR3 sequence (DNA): TGTGCCACCAACAACCGAGGGCGTCAGCCCCAGCATTTT. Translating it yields CATNNRGRQPQHF.